This TCR beta chain appears in the sequencing data of a study of OX40 agonist ivuxolimab in advanced cancers. About the research overall: Earlier treatment with anti-PD-1, anti-PD-L1 or anti-CTLA-4 was permitted, and 30% to 40% had received some.

Per germline, CDR1 SNHLY and CDR2 FYNNEI. With V trimmed by 6 bases and J by 5 bases, 9 bases remained unmatched. CDR3 length equals 15 residues. The repertoire was sequenced with immunoSEQ multiplex PCR; TCRdb's copy has only in-frame clones and lacks some. The table lists roughly 75,000 clones, over 75% of them singletons. The TCR comes from an adult with an advanced solid tumor such as melanoma, head and neck, liver or kidney cancer. The sample was CD4+ or CD8+ T cells sorted from blood, taken in a trial of the OX40 agonist ivuxolimab. The rearrangement uses TRBV2 and TRBJ2-1; TRBD1 aligns across 8 bases. The CDR3 DNA is TGTGCCAGCAGGGGAGACAGGGGAACTCACAATGAGCAGTTCTTC. The encoded protein is CASRGDRGTHNEQFF.